This T cell receptor (beta chain) originates from a study of CD8 T cells in ankylosing spondylitis. Whole-study results and caveats: Made up of about eight highly homologous variants, a TCR beta motif appeared characteristic of ankylosing spondylitis blood.

This clonotype was seen more than once but under ten times. Its antigen is not known. The CDR3 spans 15 residues. The germline gives CDR1 MNHEY, CDR2 SVGEGT. Deletions cut 2 bases from V and 3 bases from J, with 11 bases between. TCRdb reprocessed the 5' RACE reads via MiXCR and lists one record per CDR3 protein. Of about 340,000 distinct CDR3 sequences in the sample, less than 10% were seen once. The receptor was isolated from a male donor with ankylosing spondylitis. Specimen: blood, either unsorted or a sorted T cell fraction (not recorded which). V usage is TRBV6-2 or TRBV6-3 and J usage is TRBJ2-1; perhaps D is TRBD1 or TRBD2 (5 bases each). CDR3 in DNA: TGTGCCAGCAGTTACCCTCTGGGGGACTACAATGAGCAGTTCTTC. Translation gives CASSYPLGDYNEQFF.